Listed below are T cell receptor beta chains from one sample, sequenced in a study of siplizumab effects on memory and regulatory T cells. Only in-frame clones appear in the TCRdb table, and some are missing; sequencing was by immunoSEQ multiplex PCR. The sample records 90,000 to 120,000 clones, 94% being singletons. Sequencing was performed on Tregs sorted from blood. The source of these receptors is a human donor in good health. CDR3s include the opening cysteine and the closing phenylalanine or tryptophan. A D gene is named only where the DNA matches it firmly. Clone size is not always given. Where it is, it says once, few, many or a class for expanded clones.

d_call j_call clone_size v_call cdr3_nt cdr3_aa
TRBD2 TRBJ2-7 - TRBV18 TGTGCCAGCTCACCACTTTGGGGGACTAGCGAGCCCGTGGAGCAGTACTTC CASSPLWGTSEPVEQYF
- TRBJ1-4 once TRBV30 TGTGCCTGGAGGTCGGGGCAGGCGCCCGAAAAACTGTTTTTT CAWRSGQAPEKLFF
- TRBJ1-4 - TRBV6-1 TGTGCCAGCAGACTTGACTCGGTCCGGACAAAACTGTTTTTT CASRLDSVRTKLFF
TRBD2 TRBJ2-7 - TRBV5-1 TGCGCCAGCAGCTTGGCCTCTGGGACTAAAAAAACTACCTACGAGCAGTACTTC CASSLASGTKKTTYEQYF
TRBD2 TRBJ2-3 - TRBV7-3 TGTGCCAGCAGCTTAGGACCATCGATACTACTAGCGGGAGAACATACGCAGTATTTT CASSLGPSILLAGEHTQYF
- TRBJ2-4 - TRBV5-1 TGCGCCAGCAGCTTGGGTTTAGCCAAAAACATTCAGTACTTC CASSLGLAKNIQYF
TRBD1 TRBJ2-6 - TRBV28 TGTGCCAGCAGCTCGGGCACAGGGGCTTCCGGGGCCAACGTCCTGACTTTC CASSSGTGASGANVLTF
- TRBJ2-4 - TRBV5-1 TGCGCCAGCAGCCTAGGGCGGGACCCGACGGATTGGTTGGGCAAAAACATTCAGTACTTC CASSLGRDPTDWLGKNIQYF
TRBD2 TRBJ2-5 - TRBV5-1 TGCGCCAGCAGCACGGGACTAGCGGCTCGCTCGGGGACCCAGTACTTC CASSTGLAARSGTQYF
TRBD1 TRBJ2-5 - TRBV28 TGTGCCAGCACATTACTCGGACAGGAAGAGACCCAGTACTTC CASTLLGQEETQYF
TRBD2 TRBJ2-7 - TRBV7-9 TGTGCCAGCAGCCCCTCGGGGACTAGCGGGAGGTCCCCCTACGAGCAGTACTTC CASSPSGTSGRSPYEQYF
- TRBJ2-2 - TRBV18 TGTGCCAGCTCACCGGAAAGATTCACCGGGGAGCTGTTTTTT CASSPERFTGELFF
TRBD1 TRBJ2-7 - TRBV29-1 TGCAGCGCCGGACAGGTTTTCTACGAGCAGTACTTC CSAGQVFYEQYF
- TRBJ2-3 - TRBV11-3 TGTGCCAGCAGCTTTTGGGGGGCAGATACGCAGTATTTT CASSFWGADTQYF
- TRBJ2-2 few TRBV27 TGTGCCAGCAGATCGCCGGTCCTGCCCGGGGAGCTGTTTTTT CASRSPVLPGELFF
- TRBJ1-1 few TRBV9 TGTGCCAGCAACCTTCCCGGGGGACACACTGAAGCTTTCTTT CASNLPGGHTEAFF
TRBD2 TRBJ2-7 - TRBV7-8 TGTGCCAGCAGCTCAAGAGTAGGACTAGCGGGACCTCGCGAGCAGTACTTC CASSSRVGLAGPREQYF
- TRBJ2-5 - TRBV20-1 TGCAGTGCGGAGAGTAGGGAGACCCAGTACTTC CSAESRETQYF
- TRBJ1-1 - TRBV10-3 TGTGCCACTACGGGCAGGATGAACACTGAAGCTTTCTTT CATTGRMNTEAFF
- TRBJ2-2 - TRBV2 TGTGCCAGCCGGAAAGACTTACGTTCCGGGGAGCTGTTTTTT CASRKDLRSGELFF
- TRBJ2-3 - TRBV11-2 TGTGCCAGCAGCTTAGTGGGGGGGGCGCAGTCAGATACGCAGTATTTT CASSLVGGAQSDTQYF
TRBD1 TRBJ2-7 - TRBV28 TGTGCCAGCAGCCTGCTCGGGACAGGTGCCTCTTACGAGCAGTACTTC CASSLLGTGASYEQYF
TRBD2 TRBJ2-1 - TRBV19 TGTGCCAGTAGAACTAGCGGGTTTATCAATGAGCAGTTCTTC CASRTSGFINEQFF
- TRBJ2-2 - TRBV5-4 TGTGCCAGCAGCGAGGACCTATCCGGGGAGCTGTTTTTT CASSEDLSGELFF
- TRBJ1-5 - TRBV23-1 TGCGCCAGCACGCAGGGAAGCAATCAGCCCCAGCATTTT CASTQGSNQPQHF
- TRBJ2-2 - TRBV6-5 TGTGCCGTCTCTGGGGCAAACACCGGGGAGCTGTTTTTT CAVSGANTGELFF
TRBD1 TRBJ2-5 - TRBV7-8 TGTGCCAGCAGCTTGGAGGGGACAGGGACGAAGACCCAGTACTTC CASSLEGTGTKTQYF